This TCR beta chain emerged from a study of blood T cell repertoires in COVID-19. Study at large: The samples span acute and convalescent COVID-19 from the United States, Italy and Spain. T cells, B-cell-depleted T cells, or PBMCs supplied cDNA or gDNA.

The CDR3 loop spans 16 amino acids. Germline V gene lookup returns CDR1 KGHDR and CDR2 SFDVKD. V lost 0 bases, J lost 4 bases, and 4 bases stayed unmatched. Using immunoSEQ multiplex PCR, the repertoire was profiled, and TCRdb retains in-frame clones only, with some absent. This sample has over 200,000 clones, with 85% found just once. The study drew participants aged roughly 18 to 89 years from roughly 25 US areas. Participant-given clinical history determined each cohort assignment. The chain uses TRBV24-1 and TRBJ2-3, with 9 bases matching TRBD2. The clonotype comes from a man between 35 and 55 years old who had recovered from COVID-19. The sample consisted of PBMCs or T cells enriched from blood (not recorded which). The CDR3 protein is CATSDLVAGVPDTQYF. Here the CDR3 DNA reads TGTGCCACCAGTGATTTGGTAGCGGGAGTACCAGATACGCAGTATTTT.